Below are 31 T cell receptor beta chains sequenced from a single sample in a study of PD-L1 blockade in urothelial cancer. Only in-frame clones appear in the TCRdb table, and some are missing; sequencing was by immunoSEQ multiplex PCR. The repertoire holds over 15,000 clones, approximately 86% seen once, with under 7% in the top ten. This sample comprised PBMCs, obtained around atezolizumab (anti-PD-L1) treatment. The receptors come from a man aged 45-65 years with urothelial cancer.

This chain uses TRBV19 with TRBJ1-5; 9 bases match TRBD1. V lost 5 bases, J lost 6 bases, and 8 bases stayed unmatched. Germline-derived CDR1 and CDR2 are LNHDA and SQIVND (reference sequence). This CDR3 spans 15 amino acids. The CDR3 reads CASSVGQGGFQPQHF. The CDR3 DNA is TGTGCCAGTAGTGTGGGACAGGGCGGGTTTCAGCCCCAGCATTTT.

This clone was detected only once. The V and J genes are TRBV27 and TRBJ2-1, with 7 bases identical to TRBD1. CDR3 length: 17 amino acids. V shed 5 bases and J 6 bases; nucleotides not matched to a gene: 16. CDR1 is MNHEY and CDR2 is SMNVEV in the germline V gene (reference sequence). CDR3 nucleotides: TGTGCCAGCAGTGACCAATTCTTGTACAGGGGAAGCAATGAGCAGTTCTTC. This gives the protein CASSDQFLYRGSNEQFF.

The chain links TRBV18 to TRBJ2-3; D unclear. Trimming shortened V by 6 bases and J by 4 bases, and 8 bases separated the two germline ends. The CDR3 is made up of 12 amino acids. Germline V gene data show CDR1 as KGHSH and CDR2 as LQKENI. CDR3 nucleotides: TGTGCCAGCTCCCCCCTCTCAGATACGCAGTATTTT. This codes for CASSPLSDTQYF. Together with reference TRBV18 and TRBJ2-3, the CDR3 gives the full variable domain: NAGVMQNPRHLVRRRGQEARLRCSPMKGHSHVYWYRQLPEEGLKFMVYLQKENIIDESGMPKERFSAEFPKEGPSILRIQQVVRGDSAAYFCASSPLSDTQYFGPGTRLTVL.

The chain recombines TRBV19 with TRBJ1-1; the D gene is possibly TRBD1 (5 bases). Looked up from germline, CDR1 is LNHDA and CDR2 is SQIVND (reference sequence). Trimming removed 1 base from V and 6 bases from J, with 9 bases in between. The CDR3 sequence is 13 residues long. In DNA, the CDR3 is TGTGCCAGTAGTATAGTGGGGGGAGCTGAAGCTTTCTTT. It encodes CASSIVGGAEAFF.

The chain joins TRBV7-9 to TRBJ2-3; D is perhaps TRBD1 (6 bases). The CDR3 runs to 15 residues. Germline V gene lookup returns CDR1 SEHNR and CDR2 FQNEAQ (reference sequence). The ends were cut back, 0 bases at V and 2 bases at J, with 9 bases in the middle. The CDR3 reads CASSLAGADTDTQYF. CDR3 in DNA: TGTGCCAGCAGCTTAGCGGGGGCTGACACAGATACGCAGTATTTT.

V usage is TRBV6-1 and J usage is TRBJ2-1; D uncertain. Germline V gene lookup returns CDR1 MNHNS and CDR2 SASEGT. Trimming stripped 2 bases from V and 7 bases from J, with 6 bases between. This CDR3 is built from 12 residues. The CDR3 spells CASSETWNEQFF. CDR3 bases: TGTGCCAGCAGTGAAACTTGGAATGAGCAGTTCTTC.

The chain links TRBV4-2 to TRBJ2-2; 9 bases agree with TRBD2. CDR1 LGHNA and CDR2 YNFKEQ come from the germline V gene. Losses at the gene ends were 1 base for V and 6 bases for J; bases not matched to a gene: 9. This CDR3 is built from 17 residues. In DNA form, the CDR3 reads TGTGCCAGCAGCCAAGCGGGGGCGGGGGGGCTCTCCGGGGAGCTGTTTTTT. Residues: CASSQAGAGGLSGELFF.

There are a few counts of this clone. This chain links TRBV6-1 with TRBJ2-1, with a weak D call TRBD1 (6 bases). CDR1 is MNHNS and CDR2 is SASEGT in the germline V gene. The ends were cut back, 6 bases at V and 7 bases at J, with 13 bases in the middle. The CDR3 consists of 13 residues. The CDR3 is CASSLQGWNEQFF. The CDR3 bases are TGTGCCAGCAGCCTTCAGGGGTGGAATGAGCAGTTCTTC.

The chain carries TRBV19 and TRBJ2-3, with 8 bases identical to TRBD1. Germline loops: CDR1 LNHDA, CDR2 SQIVND (reference sequence). The CDR3 runs to 18 residues. Unmatched junction bases numbered 11, after V lost 3 bases and J lost 0 bases. The CDR3 DNA follows: TGTGCCAGTAGTATTAGGGCAGGGGGCGGCTATAGCACAGATACGCAGTATTTT. Amino acids: CASSIRAGGGYSTDTQYF.

The chain is built from TRBV4-3 and TRBJ1-2, with TRBD1 matching over 9 bases. The germline V gene encodes CDR1 LGHNA and CDR2 YSLEER. With 0 bases clipped from V and 2 bases from J, the junction kept 1 base outside the gene matches. The CDR3 is made up of 15 amino acids. CDR3 loop: CASSQDGTGNYGYTF. For the CDR3, the DNA is TGCGCCAGCAGCCAAGATGGGACAGGGAACTATGGCTACACCTTC.

The V gene is TRBV28, the J gene TRBJ2-7; TRBD1 aligns across 8 bases. The CDR3 runs 14 residues. After removal of 5 bases from V and 4 bases from J, the junction contained 7 bases not matched to a gene. Germline V gives CDR1 MDHEN, CDR2 SYDVKM. CDR3 sequence (DNA): TGTGCCAGCAGTGGAGACAGGGGATTGTACGAGCAGTACTTC. It codes for CASSGDRGLYEQYF.

This clone was observed once. CDR3 sequence (DNA): TGTGCCAGCAGTGACGGGGGACAGAGCTCTGGGGCCAACGTCCTGACTTTC. Amino acids: CASSDGGQSSGANVLTF. The rearrangement joins TRBV6-4 to TRBJ2-6; 7 positions agree with TRBD1. The CDR3 is 17 amino acids. The V gene end was trimmed by 2 bases and the J gene end by 0 bases; junction bases not matched to a gene: 4. Looked up from germline, CDR1 is MRHNA and CDR2 is SNTAGT.

This clone has just one count. V and J are TRBV11-3 and TRBJ2-5; 9 nucleotides match TRBD2. The germline V gene encodes CDR1 SGHNT and CDR2 YENEEA. The CDR3 consists of 14 residues. The trim removed 5 bases at V and 5 bases at J, leaving 6 bases unmatched. The DNA of the CDR3 is TGTGCCAGCAGCCATAGCGGGAGTGAGGAGACCCAGTACTTC. Its protein is CASSHSGSEETQYF. The entire variable domain, with the rest obtained from reference TRBV11-3 and TRBJ2-5, is as follows: EAGVVQSPRYKIIEKKQPVAFWCNPISGHNTLYWYLQNLGQGPELLIRYENEEAVDDSQLPKDRFSAERLKGVDSTLKIQPAELGDSAVYLCASSHSGSEETQYFGPGTRLLVL.

The chain couples TRBV18 to TRBJ2-5; perhaps TRBD1 as D (5 bases). The germline V gene encodes CDR1 KGHSH and CDR2 LQKENI. The CDR3 runs to 15 residues. Trimming cost V 4 bases and J 1 base, with 13 bases left between them. The DNA for the CDR3 is TGTGCCAGCTCACGCCCAACAGGCTTCCAAGAGACCCAGTACTTC. Amino acids: CASSRPTGFQETQYF.

The gene calls are TRBV18 and TRBJ2-5; TRBD2 matches at 11 bases. V shed 3 bases and J 6 bases; nucleotides not matched to a gene: 6. CDR1 and CDR2 from the germline V gene are KGHSH and LQKENI. CDR3 length equals 15 residues. CDR3 loop: CASSPASGGYKTQYF. The CDR3 bases are TGTGCCAGCTCACCGGCTAGCGGGGGGTATAAGACCCAGTACTTC. Variable domain in full (rest from reference TRBV18 and TRBJ2-5): NAGVMQNPRHLVRRRGQEARLRCSPMKGHSHVYWYRQLPEEGLKFMVYLQKENIIDESGMPKERFSAEFPKEGPSILRIQQVVRGDSAAYFCASSPASGGYKTQYFGPGTRLLVL.

The chain carries TRBV23-1 and TRBJ1-1; D not resolved. TRBV23-1 is noted as an ORF with a role that remains uncertain. The CDR3 is made up of 13 amino acids. The V gene lost 4 bases and the J gene lost 6 bases, with 12 bases spanning the gap. This chain's CDR3 is CASSPGLNPEAFF. CDR3 coding DNA: TGCGCCAGCAGTCCAGGCCTCAACCCTGAAGCTTTCTTT.

V is TRBV5-6 and J is TRBJ2-5; D not certain. This CDR3 contains 16 residues. The germline CDR1 and CDR2 sequences are SGHDT and YYEEEE. With 2 bases removed from V and 4 bases from J, the gap between germline ends came to 18 bases. The CDR3 loop reads CASSFALKTSRETQYF. The DNA of the CDR3 is TGTGCCAGCAGCTTTGCGCTAAAGACAAGTCGAGAGACCCAGTACTTC.

The rearrangement uses TRBV10-1 and TRBJ2-2; unclear D gene. CDR1 is WNHNN, CDR2 SYGVQD, per germline (reference sequence). V lost 5 bases and J lost 1, with 8 bases in between. CDR3 length equals 14 residues. The CDR3 here is CASSHPGNTGELFF. CDR3 in DNA: TGCGCCAGCAGTCATCCGGGGAACACCGGGGAGCTGTTTTTT.

This clone was recorded a few times. V is TRBV7-9 and J is TRBJ1-1; D is possibly TRBD1 (6 bases). The V end lost 4 bases, the J end lost 6 bases, and 18 bases lay between the germline ends. The V gene's germline CDR1 is SEHNR and CDR2 FQNEAQ (reference sequence). The CDR3 loop spans 15 amino acids. CDR3 nucleotide sequence: TGTGCCAGCAGCTCCAACGAAGACAGGTACTCTGAAGCTTTCTTT. Translated, it gives CASSSNEDRYSEAFF.

This chain connects TRBV14 to TRBJ2-5; 9 positions match TRBD1. The CDR3 has 18 amino acids. With V trimmed by 3 bases and J by 0 bases, 11 bases remained unmatched. The germline gives CDR1 SGHDN, CDR2 FVKESK. DNA for the CDR3: TGTGCCAGCAGCCATAGGACCGGGACAGGGATGTACCAAGAGACCCAGTACTTC. Its protein is CASSHRTGTGMYQETQYF.

The chain has TRBV9 and TRBJ2-5; 11 bases match TRBD2. CDR3 length equals 15 residues. The germline gives CDR1 SGDLS, CDR2 YYNGEE. Trimming removed 1 base from V and 5 bases from J; junction bases left unmatched: 4. In DNA form, the CDR3 reads TGTGCCAGCAGCGTACTGGCTAGCGGGGGGGAGACCCAGTACTTC. Residues: CASSVLASGGETQYF.

This chain joins TRBV7-2 and TRBJ2-4; a possible D gene is TRBD2 (7 bases). The V end was cut by 3 bases, the J end by 1 base, with 13 bases between. From germline, CDR1 is SGHTA and CDR2 FQGNSA. CDR3 length: 16 residues. CDR3 loop: CASSFPGGLAKNIQYF. The CDR3 DNA reads TGTGCCAGCAGCTTCCCGGGGGGCCTGGCCAAAAACATTCAGTACTTC.

This clone was seen a single time. CDR3 in DNA: TGTGCCTGGAGTGCAGGGAGGTCCTACAATGAGCAGTTCTTC. The encoded protein is CAWSAGRSYNEQFF. The chain joins TRBV30 to TRBJ2-1; D perhaps matches TRBD2 (6 bases). V was shortened by 1 base and J by 1 base, with 8 bases between the two germline ends. Germline values: CDR1 GTSNPN, CDR2 SVGIG (reference sequence). This CDR3 has 14 residues.

The J gene is TRBJ2-5, the V gene TRBV13, with a tentative D call TRBD2 (6 bases). The length of the CDR3 is 14 residues. Germline V gene sequence: CDR1 PRHDT, CDR2 FYEKMQ (reference sequence). V lost 1 base to trimming and J lost 3 bases, with 9 bases between them. The CDR3 DNA reads TGTGCCAGCAGCTTAGCGGGAGCCGAAGAGACCCAGTACTTC. It is translated as CASSLAGAEETQYF.

The chain combines TRBV10-1 with TRBJ1-2, with TRBD1 as a possible D gene (5 bases). With 3 bases removed from V and 4 bases from J, the gap between germline ends came to 9 bases. The CDR3 runs to 13 residues. Germline CDR1 and CDR2: WNHNN and SYGVQD (reference sequence). The chain's CDR3 is CASSDSRVYGYTF. For the CDR3, the DNA is TGCGCCAGCAGTGATAGCAGGGTCTATGGCTACACCTTC.

This sequence joins TRBV18 and TRBJ2-1; TRBD1 is a possible D gene (5 bases). Trimming removed 6 bases from V and 0 bases from J, with 9 bases in between. Germline values: CDR1 KGHSH, CDR2 LQKENI. This CDR3 is built from 14 residues. CDR3 protein: CASSVQGSYNEQFF. CDR3 coding DNA: TGTGCCAGCTCTGTCCAGGGCTCCTACAATGAGCAGTTCTTC.

The rearrangement joins TRBV7-2 to TRBJ1-6, with 8 bases matching TRBD1. Trimming cost V 0 bases and J 7 bases; bases outside gene matches: 5. The CDR3 has 16 residues. Germline assignment: CDR1 SGHTA and CDR2 FQGNSA. The CDR3 reads CASSLATGGPNSPLHF. The CDR3, as DNA: TGTGCCAGCAGCTTAGCTACAGGGGGGCCCAATTCACCCCTCCACTTT. Drawing the rest from reference TRBV7-2 and TRBJ1-6, the complete variable domain is GAGVSQSPSNKVTEKGKDVELRCDPISGHTALYWYRQSLGQGLEFLIYFQGNSAPDKSGLPSDRFSAERTGGSVSTLTIQRTQQEDSAVYLCASSLATGGPNSPLHFGNGTRLTVT.

V usage is TRBV19 and J usage is TRBJ1-2; possible D gene TRBD1, 6 bases. The CDR3 is 15 amino acids. V lost 7 bases, J lost 0 bases, and 15 bases lay in between. In germline, CDR1 is LNHDA, CDR2 SQIVND (reference sequence). CDR3 residues: CASTQDSQTNYGYTF. The DNA for the CDR3 is TGTGCCAGTACCCAGGACAGCCAGACTAACTATGGCTACACCTTC.

This sequence joins TRBV7-9 and TRBJ2-6; D remains unclear. Germline V gene sequence: CDR1 SEHNR, CDR2 FQNEAQ (reference sequence). V dropped 5 bases and J dropped 3 bases, with 8 bases sitting between them. CDR3 length equals 14 residues. CDR3 residues: CASSTSYGANVLTF. In DNA, the CDR3 is TGTGCCAGCAGCACCAGTTATGGGGCCAACGTCCTGACTTTC.

The chain is built from TRBV19 and TRBJ2-1; TRBD2 matches at 12 bases. From germline, CDR1 is LNHDA and CDR2 SQIVND (reference sequence). V shed 5 bases and J 10 bases; nucleotides not matched to a gene: 12. CDR3 length: 16 residues. CDR3 region: CASSAPSSGGAFEQFF. The DNA for the CDR3 is TGTGCCAGTAGTGCCCCCTCTAGCGGGGGGGCGTTCGAGCAGTTCTTC.

V is TRBV11-3 and J is TRBJ2-7; the D gene is possibly TRBD2 (6 bases). Trimming stripped 1 base from V and 3 bases from J, with 10 bases between. The CDR3 consists of 14 residues. Germline lookup yields CDR1 SGHNT and CDR2 YENEEA. Written as DNA, the CDR3 is TGTGCCAGCAGCTTAGGTCGGGGGAACTACGAGCAGTACTTC. It is translated as CASSLGRGNYEQYF.